These T cell receptor beta chains were read from a single sample in a study of cytomegalovirus exposure and HLA in healthy donors. Repertoires were generated with immunoSEQ multiplex PCR, while TCRdb's copy carries only in-frame clones and drops some. The sample holds 150,000 to 170,000 clones, around 80% seen once. The specimen sequenced was PBMCs. All receptors derive from a man aged 25-40 years in good health and CMV-seropositive. CDR3s include the opening cysteine and the closing phenylalanine or tryptophan. Each record gives: clone size, J gene, V gene, D gene, CDR3 protein, CDR3 DNA. D genes are given only for firm matches. Clone size is not always given. Where it is, it says once, few, many or a class for expanded clones.

>-|TRBJ1-1|TRBV19|TRBD1
CASSTGGNTEAFF
TGTGCCAGTTCGACAGGGGGAAACACTGAAGCTTTCTTT
>-|TRBJ2-7|TRBV28|-
CATKDSAGSYEQYF
TGTGCCACCAAAGACAGCGCCGGATCCTACGAGCAGTACTTC
>-|TRBJ2-7|TRBV28|-
CASSYNYEQYF
TGTGCCAGCAGTTATAACTACGAGCAGTACTTC
>-|TRBJ2-7|TRBV6-6|-
CASSYSTEFYEQYF
TGTGCCAGCAGTTACTCTACAGAATTCTACGAGCAGTACTTC
>-|TRBJ1-1|TRBV7-9|-
CASSLGQRAFF
TGTGCCAGCAGCCTTGGACAGCGAGCTTTCTTT
>few|TRBJ1-2|TRBV4-2|-
CASSQETGGVFGYTF
TGTGCCAGCAGCCAAGAAACCGGGGGGGTGTTTGGCTACACCTTC
>-|TRBJ1-5|TRBV28|TRBD1
CASSGFGTADQPQHF
TGTGCCAGCAGTGGTTTCGGGACAGCAGATCAGCCCCAGCATTTT
>-|TRBJ2-1|TRBV5-4|TRBD1
CASSSGQGEEYYNEQFF
TGTGCCAGCAGCTCTGGACAGGGCGAAGAATACTACAATGAGCAGTTCTTC
>-|TRBJ2-7|TRBV14|TRBD2
CASSRSTSGSPYEQYF
TGTGCCAGCAGCCGCTCGACTAGCGGGAGCCCCTACGAGCAGTACTTC
>-|TRBJ1-3|TRBV28|-
CASSLVGQGPKKSGNTIYF
TGTGCCAGCAGTTTAGTCGGCCAGGGGCCAAAGAAATCCGGAAACACCATATATTTT
>-|TRBJ2-5|TRBV7-2|-
CASSSSPRTQYF
TGTGCCAGCAGCTCATCCCCGAGGACCCAGTACTTC
>-|TRBJ2-2|TRBV27|TRBD2
CASSQTSGTGELFF
TGTGCCAGCAGTCAGACTAGCGGGACCGGGGAGCTGTTTTTT
>few|TRBJ2-1|TRBV5-6|-
CASSPEDEQFF
TGTGCCAGCAGCCCCGAGGATGAGCAGTTCTTC
>-|TRBJ2-1|TRBV10-3|TRBD2
CAVALAGVTYNEQFF
TGTGCCGTCGCGCTAGCGGGAGTTACCTACAATGAGCAGTTCTTC
>-|TRBJ1-3|TRBV15|-
CATSAPGRSGNTIYF
TGTGCCACCAGCGCCCCGGGTCGCTCTGGAAACACCATATATTTT
>-|TRBJ1-1|TRBV14|-
CASSQGTGRGAFF
TGTGCCAGCAGCCAAGGTACAGGGCGCGGAGCTTTCTTT
>-|TRBJ1-1|TRBV5-6|-
CASSYLSEGMNTEAFF
TGTGCCAGCAGCTACCTGTCGGAGGGAATGAACACTGAAGCTTTCTTT
>-|TRBJ1-1|TRBV4-1|-
CASSQGREDTEAFF
TGCGCCAGCAGCCAGGGCAGGGAAGACACTGAAGCTTTCTTT
>-|TRBJ2-1|TRBV11-3|TRBD2
CASSSGTSLYEQFF
TGTGCCAGCAGTTCCGGGACTAGCTTATATGAGCAGTTCTTC
>-|TRBJ1-1|TRBV2|TRBD1
CASSPRTGNTEAFF
TGTGCCAGCAGCCCTAGGACAGGAAACACTGAAGCTTTCTTT
>-|TRBJ2-1|TRBV19|TRBD2
CASSIEGLANNEQFF
TGTGCCAGTAGTATCGAAGGACTAGCAAACAATGAGCAGTTCTTC
>-|TRBJ2-1|TRBV6-1|-
CASSATEVKPYNEQFF
TGTGCCAGCAGTGCCACGGAGGTCAAACCCTACAATGAGCAGTTCTTC
>once|TRBJ2-7|TRBV27|-
CASKNLDSAYEQYF
TGTGCCAGCAAAAACCTGGACAGCGCCTACGAGCAGTACTTC
>-|TRBJ2-5|TRBV14|-
CASSQGQLKYQETQYF
TGTGCCAGCAGCCAAGGTCAACTCAAGTACCAAGAGACCCAGTACTTC
>-|TRBJ1-4|TRBV28|TRBD1
CASSFQGGDEKLFF
TGTGCCAGCAGCTTCCAGGGGGGTGATGAAAAACTGTTTTTT
>-|TRBJ1-1|TRBV29-1|-
CTVGVNTEAFF
TGCACGGTGGGCGTGAACACTGAAGCTTTCTTT
>-|TRBJ1-1|TRBV29-1|-
CSVRGNTEAFF
TGCAGCGTCAGGGGGAACACTGAAGCTTTCTTT
>-|TRBJ1-5|TRBV18|-
CASGRDKDQPQHF
TGTGCCAGCGGCCGGGACAAAGATCAGCCCCAGCATTTT
>-|TRBJ2-7|TRBV18|-
CASSSTAGYEQYF
TGTGCCAGCTCATCGACGGCAGGCTACGAGCAGTACTTC
>-|TRBJ1-1|TRBV19|-
CASSPQLGGARNTEAFF
TGTGCCAGTAGCCCGCAGCTCGGGGGGGCCCGGAACACTGAAGCTTTCTTT
>-|TRBJ2-5|TRBV7-9|-
CASSLGSGPQETQYF
TGTGCCAGCAGCTTAGGCAGCGGACCCCAAGAGACCCAGTACTTC
>-|TRBJ2-7|TRBV28|-
CASRGGDEQYF
TGTGCCAGCAGAGGGGGGGACGAGCAGTACTTC
>few|TRBJ2-3|TRBV9|TRBD2
CASSATSGSTDTQYF
TGTGCCAGCAGCGCGACTAGCGGGAGCACAGATACGCAGTATTTT
>-|TRBJ1-2|TRBV5-6|TRBD1
CASSLPDRGYGYTF
TGTGCCAGCAGCCTCCCGGACAGGGGTTATGGCTACACCTTC
>-|TRBJ2-7|TRBV9|TRBD2
CASSVGGTKNYEQYF
TGTGCCAGCAGCGTCGGGGGGACTAAGAACTACGAGCAGTACTTC
>-|TRBJ2-1|TRBV11-1|-
CASSPPSLSYNEQFF
TGTGCCAGCAGCCCACCTAGTCTCTCCTACAATGAGCAGTTCTTC
>-|TRBJ2-7|TRBV2|-
CASSQTGAGHDPSEQYF
TGTGCCAGCAGTCAAACCGGAGCGGGACACGATCCGTCCGAGCAGTACTTC
>once|TRBJ2-1|TRBV4-2|-
CASSQETRNEQFF
TGTGCCAGCAGCCAAGAGACTAGAAATGAGCAGTTCTTC
>-|TRBJ2-5|TRBV7-9|-
CASSQKETQYF
TGTGCCAGCAGCCAAAAAGAGACCCAGTACTTC
>few|TRBJ2-7|TRBV5-1|TRBD2
CASSDTGLVTSYEQYF
TGCGCCAGCAGCGACACTGGACTAGTAACGTCCTACGAGCAGTACTTC
>-|TRBJ2-1|TRBV4-1|-
CASCERVGGNEQFF
TGCGCCAGCTGCGAGAGGGTAGGCGGTAATGAGCAGTTCTTC
>-|TRBJ2-7|TRBV19|TRBD1
CASSLGTGGAESYEQYF
TGTGCCAGTAGTCTCGGGACAGGGGGCGCCGAATCTTACGAGCAGTACTTC
>-|TRBJ2-1|TRBV18|TRBD1
CASSLLGQGYNEQFF
TGTGCCAGCTCACTATTGGGACAGGGGTACAATGAGCAGTTCTTC
>-|TRBJ2-1|TRBV18|TRBD2
CASSPAAGGLRYEQFF
TGTGCCAGCTCACCAGCAGCGGGAGGGCTTCGCTATGAGCAGTTCTTC
>-|TRBJ2-2|TRBV4-2|-
CASSQEPASFTGELFF
TGTGCCAGCAGCCAAGAACCAGCTAGCTTTACCGGGGAGCTGTTTTTT
>-|TRBJ2-3|TRBV29-1|-
CSGGGSGKRTDTQYF
TGCAGCGGGGGGGGCAGCGGGAAACGCACAGATACGCAGTATTTT
>few|TRBJ2-3|TRBV4-2|TRBD1
CASRDRVGKDTQYF
TGTGCCAGCAGAGACAGGGTCGGAAAAGATACGCAGTATTTT
>-|TRBJ2-3|TRBV5-1|TRBD2
CASSSRQFFGLAGENDTDTQYF
TGCGCCAGCAGCTCTCGACAGTTCTTTGGGCTAGCGGGAGAGAATGACACAGATACGCAGTATTTT
>-|TRBJ1-2|TRBV7-9|-
CASSLDTGYNYGYTF
TGTGCCAGCAGCTTAGATACAGGGTACAACTATGGCTACACCTTC
>-|TRBJ2-3|TRBV29-1|TRBD2
CSVGLAGRGDTQYF
TGCAGCGTCGGGCTAGCGGGCCGTGGAGATACGCAGTATTTT
>-|TRBJ2-3|TRBV7-2|TRBD1
CASSLGQAPDTQYF
TGTGCCAGCAGCCTCGGACAGGCGCCAGATACGCAGTATTTT
>-|TRBJ1-1|TRBV6-6|-
CASTPTGFWTEAFF
TGTGCCAGCACTCCTACAGGGTTCTGGACTGAAGCTTTCTTT